This T cell receptor (beta chain) was recorded in a study of early T cells in non-severe SARS-CoV-2 infection. On the study more broadly: Unsorted whole-blood RNA was sequenced in bulk, leaving chains unpaired.

Only a few counts were recorded for this clonotype. Attachment of unique molecular identifiers to individual cDNA molecules was performed. TCRdb re-called the 5' RACE reads with MiXCR, one entry per CDR3 protein. The repertoire holds tens of thousands of distinct CDR3 sequences, with around 6.4% as singletons. The receptor comes from an adult who was a healthcare worker with PCR-confirmed SARS-CoV-2 infection or an uninfected control (not recorded which). The material was whole blood, obtained at baseline.

The CDR3 region has the DNA TGTGCCATCAGTGCCGAACCGGAGACCCAGTACTTC. As protein: CAISAEPETQYF. The rearrangement links TRBV10-3 to TRBJ2-5; D gene uncertain. The CDR3 spans 12 residues. Germline-derived CDR1 and CDR2 are ENHRY and SYGVKD. V shed 4 bases and J shed 5 bases, with 8 bases lying between them.